This entry lists 23 T cell receptor beta chains sequenced from one sample in a study of T cell responses to AZD1222 COVID-19 vaccine. Produced via immunoSEQ multiplex PCR; TCRdb's table is partial and in-frame only. This sample carries roughly 150,000 clones, around 93% of them seen once, and the ten largest clones take about 3.8%. The material sequenced was peripheral blood, taken 28 days after the second AZD1222 dose. The source is an adult who received the AZD1222 COVID-19 vaccine.

This rearrangement joins TRBV15 to TRBJ2-1; TRBD2 might be the D (5 bases). The CDR3 runs 16 residues. Trimming pared 0 bases from V and 7 bases from J, leaving 16 bases between. CDR1 is LNHNV, CDR2 YYDKDF, per germline (reference sequence). The CDR3 here is CATSREHGLSGNEQFF. Here the CDR3 DNA reads TGTGCCACCAGCAGAGAGCACGGGTTATCGGGAAATGAGCAGTTCTTC.

This clone was counted once. The chain carries TRBV15 and TRBJ2-7, with D possibly being TRBD1 (6 bases). CDR1 is LNHNV, CDR2 YYDKDF, per germline (reference sequence). The length of the CDR3 is 13 residues. Trimming removed 6 bases from V and 0 bases from J, with 9 bases in between. CDR3 amino acids: CATRRGSSYEQYF. In DNA form, the CDR3 reads TGTGCCACCAGGAGGGGGAGCTCCTACGAGCAGTACTTC.

The table lists this clone with a count of one. The genes are TRBV12-3 or TRBV12-4 and TRBJ2-7; no clear D gene. The CDR3 is 13 amino acids. V was shortened by 6 bases and J by 1 base, with 10 bases between the two germline ends. For the CDR3, the DNA is TGTGCCAGCAGCTCCAGAGATTCCTACGAGCAGTACTTC. Translation: CASSSRDSYEQYF.

J is TRBJ1-2 and V is TRBV27; D possibly corresponds to TRBD1 (5 bases). The length of the CDR3 is 17 residues. V was pared by 0 bases and J by 3 bases, with 17 bases between. CDR1 is MNHEY, CDR2 SMNVEV, per germline (reference sequence). The CDR3 bases are TGTGCCAGCAGTTTATCCCCCTCAGGGTTCGGTGACTATGGCTACACCTTC. This codes for CASSLSPSGFGDYGYTF.

This chain uses TRBV6-5 with TRBJ1-4, with D maybe TRBD1 (5 bases). Between the trimmed V and J ends, which lost 8 bases and 7 bases, there was a span of 11 bases. Germline-derived CDR1 and CDR2 are MNHEY and SVGAGI. This CDR3 is built from 12 residues. The CDR3 coding sequence is TGTGCCAGCGAGGACACGGTTGAAAAACTGTTTTTT. Translating gives CASEDTVEKLFF.

The V call is TRBV5-1, the J call TRBJ2-1; the D gene could be TRBD1 or TRBD2 (5 bases each). CDR3 length: 14 amino acids. V lost 2 bases to trimming and J lost 6 bases, with 12 bases between them. Per the germline V gene, CDR1 is SGHRS and CDR2 is YFSETQ. The CDR3 nucleotides are TGCGCCAGCAGCTTTCGGGACGGTGGCAATGAGCAGTTCTTC. Its translation: CASSFRDGGNEQFF.

The chain is built from TRBV6-5 and TRBJ2-2; D uncertain. Germline loops: CDR1 MNHEY, CDR2 SVGAGI. CDR3 size: 13 residues. V was shortened by 5 bases and J by 8 bases, with 12 bases between the two germline ends. CDR3 sequence (DNA): TGTGCCAGCAGTCCCACTCTAACAGGGGAGCTGTTTTTT. This gives the protein CASSPTLTGELFF.

This sequence joins TRBV3-1 (or the pseudogene TRBV3-2) and TRBJ2-5, with TRBD2 matching 13 bases. The J segment lost 7 bases and the V segment lost 3 bases, leaving 11 bases of the junction unmatched. The CDR3 length is 17 residues. Germline assignment: CDR1 LGHDT and CDR2 YNNKEL (reference sequence). CDR3 sequence (DNA): TGTGCCAGCAGCCACGAAGGACTAGCGGGAGCCCCCGGGACCCAGTACTTC. Its translation is CASSHEGLAGAPGTQYF.

The chain joins TRBV27 to TRBJ2-7, with D possibly TRBD2 on 5 matching bases. CDR3 length equals 12 residues. Between the trimmed V and J ends, which lost 10 bases and 1 base, there was a span of 11 bases. The V gene's germline CDR1 is MNHEY and CDR2 SMNVEV (reference sequence). The CDR3 bases are TGTGCCACCGGGGTAGGGTCCTACGAGCAGTACTTC. Translated, it gives CATGVGSYEQYF.

CDR3 amino acids: CASSESYREAFF. The CDR3 DNA follows: TGTGCCAGCAGTGAATCTTATAGAGAAGCTTTCTTT. The chain combines TRBV6-1 with TRBJ1-1; D is unclear. Germline CDR1 and CDR2: MNHNS and SASEGT. V shed 2 bases and J shed 8 bases, with 9 bases lying between them. The CDR3 is made up of 12 amino acids.

This clone has a single count. The CDR3 DNA reads as TGTGCCACCACCGAGGGGGGCAGGGGAGACACTGAAGCTTTCTTT. Translating gives CATTEGGRGDTEAFF. This sequence joins TRBV24-1 and TRBJ1-1; tentative D call: TRBD1 (6 bases). CDR1 KGHDR and CDR2 SFDVKD come from the germline V gene. The CDR3 has 15 amino acids. V was clipped by 8 bases and J by 3 bases, with 18 bases between them.

The chain recombines TRBV27 with TRBJ2-1; the match to TRBD1 covers 9 bases. Germline assignment: CDR1 MNHEY and CDR2 SMNVEV (reference sequence). After removal of 5 bases from V and 4 bases from J, the junction contained 12 bases not matched to a gene. The CDR3 length is 17 residues. CDR3 sequence (DNA): TGTGCCAGCAGTCTCCGTTCCACCGGGACAGGGTACAATGAGCAGTTCTTC. It translates to CASSLRSTGTGYNEQFF.

This clone was found once. The V and J genes are TRBV9 and TRBJ1-1, with TRBD1 as a possible D gene (5 bases). Trimming left V 3 bases short and J 0 bases short, with 15 bases between. The CDR3 contains 16 residues. In germline, CDR1 is SGDLS, CDR2 YYNGEE. CDR3 residues: CASSGTGLGMNTEAFF. CDR3 nucleotide sequence: TGTGCCAGCAGCGGAACGGGACTAGGGATGAACACTGAAGCTTTCTTT. The full variable domain, its missing parts supplied by reference TRBV9 and TRBJ1-1, is DSGVTQTPKHLITATGQRVTLRCSPRSGDLSVYWYQQSLDQGLQFLIQYYNGEERAKGNILERFSAQQFPDLHSELNLSSLELGDSALYFCASSGTGLGMNTEAFFGQGTRLTVV.

CDR3 DNA sequence: TGCGCCAGCAGGGAGAGGAGCACAGATACGCAGTATTTT. This sequence encodes CASRERSTDTQYF. This chain uses TRBV5-1 with TRBJ2-3; D not resolved. Trimming took off 5 bases at V and 0 bases at J, with 7 bases between the two ends. CDR3 size: 13 residues. The germline CDR1 and CDR2 sequences are SGHRS and YFSETQ.

This sequence joins TRBV5-1 and TRBJ2-2; D ambiguous. CDR1 is SGHRS and CDR2 is YFSETQ in the germline V gene. V lost 4 bases to trimming and J lost 7 bases, with 8 bases between them. This CDR3 comprises 12 residues. DNA of the CDR3: TGCGCCAGCAGCCAACCCAACGGGGAGCTGTTTTTT. It yields the protein CASSQPNGELFF. Filled out from reference TRBV5-1 and TRBJ2-2, the complete variable domain reads KAGVTQTPRYLIKTRGQQVTLSCSPISGHRSVSWYQQTPGQGLQFLFEYFSETQRNKGNFPGRFSGRQFSNSRSEMNVSTLELGDSALYLCASSQPNGELFFGEGSRLTVL.

CDR3 coding DNA: TGTGCCAGCAGCTTAGGGACAGGGGGCAAGTTGGAGACCCAGTACTTC. Translated: CASSLGTGGKLETQYF. This sequence joins TRBV7-3 and TRBJ2-5; 12 nucleotides agree with TRBD1. Germline CDR1 reads SGHTA; CDR2 reads FQGTGA. Trimming at V came to 2 bases and at J to 5 bases, leaving 6 bases not matched to a gene. This CDR3 spans 16 amino acids.

V gene TRBV11-2 combines with J gene TRBJ1-4; D uncertain. The CDR3 totals 13 residues. V was trimmed by 2 bases and J by 4 bases, leaving 5 bases between them. Germline CDR1 SGHAT, CDR2 FQNNGV. This CDR3 is CASSLNSNEKLFF. CDR3 sequence (DNA): TGTGCCAGCAGCTTAAACAGTAATGAAAAACTGTTTTTT.

The chain recombines TRBV24-1 with TRBJ1-3, with D possibly TRBD1 on 5 matching bases. This CDR3 has 18 amino acids. Germline assignment: CDR1 KGHDR and CDR2 SFDVKD. Trimming pared 9 bases from V and 2 bases from J, leaving 25 bases between. The CDR3 sequence: CATQPQEHGAGTGNTIYF. Here the CDR3 DNA reads TGTGCCACCCAACCACAGGAGCACGGTGCCGGGACTGGAAACACCATATATTTT.

The chain is built from TRBV11-3 and TRBJ2-2; tentative D call: TRBD2 (6 bases). CDR1 and CDR2 (germline): SGHNT, YENEEA. CDR3 length equals 17 residues. Trimming left V 5 bases short and J 1 base short, with 17 bases between. CDR3 residues: CASSLGPSAVNTGELFF. The CDR3 DNA is TGTGCCAGCAGCCTGGGGCCTAGCGCAGTGAACACCGGGGAGCTGTTTTTT.

The J gene is TRBJ2-1, the V gene TRBV27; 10 nucleotides agree with TRBD2. With 8 bases clipped from V and 1 base from J, the junction kept 8 bases outside the gene matches. This CDR3 spans 16 amino acids. Looked up from germline, CDR1 is MNHEY and CDR2 is SMNVEV (reference sequence). The DNA of the CDR3 is TGTGCCAGCGGGCTCCGACTAGCGGGTTCCTACAATGAGCAGTTCTTC. Residues: CASGLRLAGSYNEQFF.

The chain joins TRBV20-1 to TRBJ1-1; possibly TRBD1 for D (5 bases). Per germline, CDR1 DFQATT and CDR2 SNEGSKA (reference sequence). The CDR3 spans 11 residues. V lost 4 bases and J 8 bases, leaving 11 bases between the germline ends. The CDR3 here is CSANTGTEAFF. The DNA of the CDR3 is TGCAGTGCTAATACCGGGACGGAAGCTTTCTTT.

This rearrangement joins TRBV29-1 to TRBJ1-1, with D hard to call. Trimming took 3 bases from V and 4 from J, leaving 6 bases between them. The CDR3 covers 11 residues. Germline CDR1 and CDR2: SQVTM and ANQGSEA. The DNA for the CDR3 is TGCAGCGTTGACCGGGGCACTGAAGCTTTCTTT. Amino acid sequence: CSVDRGTEAFF.

The V gene is TRBV24-1, the J gene TRBJ2-1, with TRBD1 matching over 8 bases. The V gene's germline CDR1 is KGHDR and CDR2 SFDVKD. The CDR3 runs 13 residues. Trimming cost V 9 bases and J 7 bases; bases outside gene matches: 7. CDR3 in amino acids: CATAGTGGNEQFF. The CDR3 DNA reads as TGTGCCACCGCCGGGACAGGTGGTAATGAGCAGTTCTTC.